This T cell receptor beta chain comes out of a study of T cell repertoires in cytomegalovirus infection. TCRdb analysed the reads with MiXCR anew, one entry per CDR3 protein. This repertoire shows about 330,000 distinct CDR3 sequences, around a third found once; its top ten account for roughly 14%. CDR3 length equals 19 residues. Germline values: CDR1 MNHEY, CDR2 SVGEGT. V shed 2 bases and J 0 bases; nucleotides not matched to a gene: 10. The study, taken as a whole, reports: HLA-C-restricted, CMV-specific TCR beta clonotypes were dominant ex vivo.

This clonotype was observed once. Antigen specificity is unknown. This TCR came from a human donor in good health (CMV status not recorded). Some clones in this sample may be carry-over from other donors' samples. Sequencing was performed on cultured PBMCs, taken from culture after CMV antigen stimulation. The genes are TRBV6-2 or TRBV6-3 and TRBJ2-1, with 10 bases that match TRBD2. The CDR3 reads CASSYMTSGRLSSYNEQFF. The DNA of the CDR3 is TGTGCCAGCAGTTACATGACTAGCGGGCGACTTAGCTCCTACAATGAGCAGTTCTTC.